This is a list of T cell receptor beta chains from one sample in a study of early T cells in non-severe SARS-CoV-2 infection. TCRdb redid the calling of the 5' RACE reads with MiXCR, one entry per CDR3 protein. The repertoire has fewer than 45,000 distinct CDR3 sequences, 5% to 6% of them found once; the top ten carry 7.6%. Input material: whole blood. Receptors originate from an adult who was a healthcare worker with PCR-confirmed SARS-CoV-2 infection or an uninfected control (not recorded which). CDR3s include the opening cysteine and the closing phenylalanine or tryptophan. Size tells how often a clone was seen (once, few, many) or the class of an expanded clone, and some rows leave it out.

J: TRBJ2-5; V: TRBV11-2; size: medium-sized; CDR3: CASSLVGTQETQYF
J: TRBJ2-1; V: TRBV10-1; size: many; CDR3: CASSTRGTTLDEQFF
J: TRBJ2-4; V: TRBV5-1; size: many; CDR3: CASSSQGTELAKNIQYF
J: TRBJ2-5; V: TRBV12-3/TRBV12-4; size: many; CDR3: CASSSGTSPRETQYF
J: TRBJ2-7; V: TRBV12-3/TRBV12-4; size: many; CDR3: CASSPLKGGIYEQYF
J: TRBJ2-7; V: TRBV29-1; size: many; CDR3: CSAGGGTYEQYF
J: TRBJ1-2; V: TRBV5-4; size: few; CDR3: CASSSNYGYTF
J: TRBJ2-4; V: TRBV18; size: once; CDR3: CTSSPPHRGTKNIQYF
J: TRBJ1-1; V: TRBV18; size: many; CDR3: CASSPGTGEAFF
J: TRBJ2-2; V: TRBV27; size: many; CDR3: CASSPGTTNTGELFF
J: TRBJ2-7; V: TRBV7-2; size: many; CDR3: CASSLGWINYEQYF
J: TRBJ2-1; V: TRBV25-1; size: many; CDR3: CASRRVGQAKFF
J: TRBJ2-5; V: TRBV27; size: many; CDR3: CASSLVGGIRETQYF
J: TRBJ2-1; V: TRBV20-1; size: once; CDR3: CSAQMLIGANEQFF
J: TRBJ2-3; V: TRBV7-2; size: many; CDR3: CASSFGTATDTQYF
J: TRBJ2-1; V: TRBV11-2; size: many; CDR3: CASTSGGLWYNEQFF
J: TRBJ1-4; V: TRBV7-8; size: many; CDR3: CASSLRGLTNEKLFF
J: TRBJ2-7; V: TRBV6-2/TRBV6-3; size: NA; CDR3: CASSRTVRPYEQYF
J: TRBJ1-2; V: TRBV19; size: many; CDR3: CASSIMRQPYGYTF
J: TRBJ2-3; V: TRBV19; size: many; CDR3: CASSNRLVTTQYF
J: TRBJ1-6; V: TRBV20-1; size: many; CDR3: CSARVGEGGSPLHF
J: TRBJ1-5; V: TRBV4-1; size: many; CDR3: CASSGSNTYQPQHF
J: TRBJ2-5; V: TRBV28; size: NA; CDR3: CASTRTPDYQETQYF
J: TRBJ2-1; V: TRBV6-4; size: many; CDR3: CASRGRLNSYNEQFF
J: TRBJ2-2; V: TRBV7-8; size: NA; CDR3: CASSLMGTGNTGELFF
J: TRBJ2-5; V: TRBV2; size: many; CDR3: CASSEFQAGGPNGDF
J: TRBJ2-1; V: TRBV5-4; size: many; CDR3: CASSPAGAAYNEQFF
J: TRBJ2-1; V: TRBV5-1; size: many; CDR3: CASSLKGPSNEQFF
J: TRBJ2-7; V: TRBV5-4; size: many; CDR3: CASSRRGLAGGHREQYF
J: TRBJ1-6; V: TRBV7-6; size: medium-sized; CDR3: CASSSNSGTPNSPLHF
J: TRBJ1-1; V: TRBV25-1; size: many; CDR3: CASFGEGTEAFF
J: TRBJ2-5; V: TRBV27; size: many; CDR3: CASSPRTSGRKETQYF
J: TRBJ2-7; V: TRBV7-6; size: many; CDR3: CASSSGTELYEQYF
J: TRBJ2-2; V: TRBV30; size: medium-sized; CDR3: CASNIPGGPTGELFF
J: TRBJ2-7; V: TRBV29-1; size: many; CDR3: CSVEDRGLLGEQYF
J: TRBJ2-5; V: TRBV20-1; size: many; CDR3: CSARDMRGQETQYF
J: TRBJ2-7; V: TRBV2; size: many; CDR3: CASSPDRTGTYEQYF
J: TRBJ2-2; V: TRBV12-3/TRBV12-4; size: NA; CDR3: CASSSSRGGTSDTGELFF
J: TRBJ1-3; V: TRBV7-6; size: many; CDR3: CASSNLQGLSGNTIYF